The clone carrying this T cell receptor beta chain was counted many times. The sample belongs to a study of T cells in Graves' hyperthyroidism and ophthalmopathy. Study details: Peripheral blood collection took place at initial diagnosis, before any treatment.

RNA transcripts were the template for amplifying TCR beta CDR3 regions. First-round RT-PCR targeting the TCR CDR3 was performed with the HTBI primer set. TCRdb passed the multiplex PCR reads through MiXCR, listing each CDR3 protein once. The sample comprises some 300,000 distinct CDR3 sequences, approximately 18% of which are singletons, and under 45% rests with the top ten. CDR3 length: 16 residues. CDR1 is SGDLS and CDR2 is YYNGEE in the germline V gene. V lost 3 bases, J lost 6 bases, and 19 bases lay in between. The source is a man aged 50 to 59 with Graves' ophthalmopathy. The gene calls are TRBV9 and TRBJ1-3; D ambiguous. The source material was blood. Here the CDR3 DNA reads TGTGCCAGCAGCGGTGGCAGGAAGGGTGTCATAAACACCATATATTTT. Its protein product is CASSGGRKGVINTIYF.